The sample holds many counts of the clone carrying this T cell receptor beta chain. Its target is unknown. The source of the sample is a study of T-cell reconstitution after alpha-beta-depleted transplantation in children. General study results and limits: Day-60 TCRbeta diversity that was high in some patients was derived from surviving recipient T cells and thymic progenitors. Expanded graft clones numbering several hundred reportedly gave rise to alpha-beta T cells about two months after transplant.

The TCRbeta library incorporated unique molecular identifiers. TCRdb analysed the PCR reads with MiXCR anew, one entry per CDR3 protein. The sample includes more than 200,000 distinct CDR3 sequences, about a quarter seen only once; the top ten take about 2.5%. Germline V gives CDR1 SQVTM, CDR2 ANQGSEA. The V gene lost 4 bases and the J gene lost 4 bases, with 8 bases spanning the gap. The CDR3 length is 12 residues. This chain uses TRBV29-1 with TRBJ1-5, with a weak D call TRBD1 (6 bases). This clonotype was sampled from a girl aged 2-10 years with Fanconi anemia, due to receive a stem cell transplant. The sequences come from PBMCs, collected before TCRalphabeta/CD19-depleted stem cell transplant. This CDR3 reads CSVGQGNQPQHF. CDR3 coding DNA: TGCAGCGTTGGTCAGGGGAATCAGCCCCAGCATTTT. Filled out from reference TRBV29-1 and TRBJ1-5, the complete variable domain reads SAVISQKPSRDICQRGTSLTIQCQVDSQVTMMFWYRQQPGQSLTLIATANQGSEATYESGFVIDKFPISRPNLTFSTLTVSNMSPEDSSIYLCSVGQGNQPQHFGDGTRLSIL.